The next 8 T cell receptor beta chains were all read from a single sample in a study of CD8 T cells in Susac syndrome. Random hexamers were used to reverse transcribe about 0.45 to 1 ug of RNA. TCRdb used MiXCR to reprocess the immunoSEQ multiplex PCR reads, holding one entry per CDR3 protein. The sample lists roughly 150,000 distinct CDR3 sequences, 85% to 95% seen once, with 0.16% in the top ten. The sequenced sample was CD4+ T cells from PBMCs. The receptors originated from a human donor with Susac syndrome.

V is TRBV20-1 and J is TRBJ2-3; 8 nucleotides align to TRBD1. The germline gives CDR1 DFQATT, CDR2 SNEGSKA (reference sequence). J gave up 3 bases and V 3 bases, and 8 bases lay outside the gene matches. The length of the CDR3 is 15 residues. The CDR3 spells CSARTGESTTDTQYF. The CDR3 coding sequence is TGCAGTGCTAGGACAGGGGAATCTACAACAGATACGCAGTATTTT.

The J gene is TRBJ2-2, the V gene TRBV20-1, with 7 bases identical to TRBD2. CDR1 and CDR2 from the germline V gene are DFQATT and SNEGSKA (reference sequence). Trimming at V came to 1 base and at J to 5 bases, leaving 10 bases not matched to a gene. CDR3 length: 16 residues. Here the CDR3 reads CSARAQTSPRTGELFF. The DNA of the CDR3 is TGCAGTGCTAGAGCACAGACTAGCCCGCGGACCGGGGAGCTGTTTTTT.

The rearrangement links TRBV4-1 to TRBJ2-7; tentatively, D is TRBD2 (6 bases). Trimming removed 0 bases from V and 7 bases from J, with 16 bases in between. Germline CDR1 reads MGHRA; CDR2 reads YSYEKL. This CDR3 spans 15 amino acids. The CDR3 coding sequence is TGCGCCAGCAGCCAAGATTTTGGTGGAGGGTGGGAGCAGTACTTC. Translated: CASSQDFGGGWEQYF.

This clonotype was recorded once. The chain carries TRBV6-1 and TRBJ1-5; TRBD1 is a possible D gene (5 bases). In germline, CDR1 is MNHNS, CDR2 SASEGT. V lost 8 bases and J 0 bases, leaving 11 bases between the germline ends. The CDR3 extends over 14 amino acids. The CDR3 DNA reads as TGTGCCAGCGGTAGAGGGGATAGCAATCAGCCCCAGCATTTT. Protein sequence: CASGRGDSNQPQHF.

This clonotype was observed a single time. This chain joins TRBV12-3 or TRBV12-4 and TRBJ2-7, with a weak D call TRBD2 (6 bases). V lost 6 bases to trimming and J lost 1 base, with 10 bases between them. The CDR3 has 13 amino acids. For the CDR3, the DNA is TGTGCCAGCAGACCCGGGACTTCCTACGAGCAGTACTTC. Protein sequence: CASRPGTSYEQYF.

This clonotype was recorded once. The rearrangement links TRBV10-3 to TRBJ2-3; D unclear. The CDR3 length is 12 residues. Trimming pared 6 bases from V and 2 bases from J, leaving 6 bases between. Germline values: CDR1 ENHRY, CDR2 SYGVKD. The CDR3 bases are TGTGCCATCAGAAACCTCACAGATACGCAGTATTTT. Its protein product is CAIRNLTDTQYF.

The V call is TRBV9, the J call TRBJ1-1; TRBD1 is a possible D gene (6 bases). The V gene lost 0 bases and the J gene lost 3 bases, with 12 bases spanning the gap. Germline-derived CDR1 and CDR2 are SGDLS and YYNGEE. CDR3 size: 15 residues. CDR3 loop: CASSVEGGLDTEAFF. The CDR3, as DNA: TGTGCCAGCAGCGTAGAGGGGGGGCTAGACACTGAAGCTTTCTTT.

The rearrangement uses TRBV20-1 and TRBJ2-3, with 9 bases aligning to TRBD1. Losses at the gene ends were 0 bases for V and 3 bases for J; bases not matched to a gene: 7. CDR1 DFQATT and CDR2 SNEGSKA come from the germline V gene (reference sequence). The CDR3 spans 16 residues. CDR3 sequence (DNA): TGCAGTGCTAGAGATCCCGGGACAGGGAGGACAGATACGCAGTATTTT. It is translated as CSARDPGTGRTDTQYF.